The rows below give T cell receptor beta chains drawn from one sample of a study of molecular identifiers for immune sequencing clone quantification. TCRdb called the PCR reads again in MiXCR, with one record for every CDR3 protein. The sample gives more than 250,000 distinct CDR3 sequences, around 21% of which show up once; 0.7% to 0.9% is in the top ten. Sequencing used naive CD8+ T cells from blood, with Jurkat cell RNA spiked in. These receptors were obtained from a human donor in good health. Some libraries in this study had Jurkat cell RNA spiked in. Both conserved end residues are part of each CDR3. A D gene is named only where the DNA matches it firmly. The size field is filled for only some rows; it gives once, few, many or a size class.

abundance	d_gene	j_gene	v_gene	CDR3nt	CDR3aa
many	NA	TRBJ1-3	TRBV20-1	TGCAGTGCTAGAGACGCCGACCGGTTGATTAACCATATACCCCGCTTT	CSARDADRLINHIPRF
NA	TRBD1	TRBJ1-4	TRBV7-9	TGTGCCAGCAGCTACAAAACAGGGGGCGCGAATGAAAAACTGTTTTTT	CASSYKTGGANEKLFF
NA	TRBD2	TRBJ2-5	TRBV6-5	TGTGCCAGCAGTCCGACGGGACTAGCGGGGGTAGAGACCCAGTACTTC	CASSPTGLAGVETQYF
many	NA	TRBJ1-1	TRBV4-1	TGCGCCAGCAGCCAAGCTATGGCAGGGGACACTGAAGCTTTCTTT	CASSQAMAGDTEAFF
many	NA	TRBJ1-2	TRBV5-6	TGTGCCAGCAGCGTGGGGGTTGTAACAGCTTATGGCTACACCTTC	CASSVGVVTAYGYTF
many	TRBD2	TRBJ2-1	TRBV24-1	TGTGCCACCTCGCCGGGACTAGCGGACTACAATGAGCAGTTCTTC	CATSPGLADYNEQFF
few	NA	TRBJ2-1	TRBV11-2	TGTGCCAGCAGCTCAACTAATCGGGGGTTTTACAATGAGCAGTTCTTC	CASSSTNRGFYNEQFF
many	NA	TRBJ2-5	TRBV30	TGTGCCTGGAGTCCGTCGGGTGAGACCCAGTACTTC	CAWSPSGETQYF
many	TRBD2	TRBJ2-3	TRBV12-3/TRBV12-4	TGTGCCAGCAGTTTAGTGCGGGGGTGGAGGGCAGATACGCAGTATTTT	CASSLVRGWRADTQYF
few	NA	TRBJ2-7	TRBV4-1	TGCGCCAGCAGCCACCAGATCGCAGGGTCCTACGAGCAGTACTTC	CASSHQIAGSYEQYF
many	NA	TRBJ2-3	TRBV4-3	TGCGCCAGCAGCCCAGGCGCTGTGGATACGCAGTATTTT	CASSPGAVDTQYF
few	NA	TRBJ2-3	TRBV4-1	TGCGCCAGCAAGAACGAGGACGATACGCAGTATTTT	CASKNEDDTQYF
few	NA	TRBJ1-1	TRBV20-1	TGCAGTGCTAGATCAGGACAAAGCCGGAACACTGAAGCTTTCTTT	CSARSGQSRNTEAFF
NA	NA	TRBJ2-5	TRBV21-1	TGTGCCAGCACCAAAAGTTGGCGTCAAGAGACCCAGTACTTC	CASTKSWRQETQYF
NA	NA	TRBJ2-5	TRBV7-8	TGTGCCAGCAGCCCCCGCCGCAGAGAGACCCAGTACTTC	CASSPRRRETQYF
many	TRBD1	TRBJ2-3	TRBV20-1	TGCAGTGCTAGAGCCCCGGGACAGGGGTACACAGATACGCAGTATTTT	CSARAPGQGYTDTQYF
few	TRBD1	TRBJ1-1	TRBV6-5	TGTGCCAGCAGTCCGGGACAGCAAATGAACACTGAAGCTTTCTTT	CASSPGQQMNTEAFF
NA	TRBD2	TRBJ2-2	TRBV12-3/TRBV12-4	TGTGCCAGCAGCCCTAGCGGGCGGAACACCGGGGGGCTGTTTTTT	CASSPSGRNTGGLFF
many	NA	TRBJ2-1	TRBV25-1	TGTGCCAGCAGTGTAGTCGATGAGCAGTTCTTC	CASSVVDEQFF
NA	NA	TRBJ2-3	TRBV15	TGTGCCACCAGCCAATATACCGGGATCACAGATACGCAGTATTTT	CATSQYTGITDTQYF
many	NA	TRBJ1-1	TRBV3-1	TGTGCCAGCAGCCAGGAACAGTCATTTCACACTGAAGCTTTCTTT	CASSQEQSFHTEAFF
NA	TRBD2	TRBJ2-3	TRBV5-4	TGTGCCAGCAGTCTAGCGGGGGGGGCCGTTGATACGCAGTATTTT	CASSLAGGAVDTQYF
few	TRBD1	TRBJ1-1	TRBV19	TGTGCCAGTAGTACCCGGACAGGGGGCTGGACTGAAGCTTTCTTT	CASSTRTGGWTEAFF
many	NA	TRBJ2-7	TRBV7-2	TGTGCCAGCAGCTTTGACCTGGGGAGGTACGAGCAGTACTTC	CASSFDLGRYEQYF
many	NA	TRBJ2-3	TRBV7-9	TGTGCCAGCAGCTTAGTAGGGGTAGATACGCAGTATTTT	CASSLVGVDTQYF
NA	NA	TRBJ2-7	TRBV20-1	TGCAGTGCTGGGGGTCTTTCCCCCTACGAGCAGTACTTC	CSAGGLSPYEQYF
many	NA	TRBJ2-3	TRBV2	TGTGCCAGCAGTGAAGCGAGGGGGACAGATACGCAGTATTTT	CASSEARGTDTQYF
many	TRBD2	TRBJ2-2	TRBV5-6	TGTGCCAGCAGCTTACGGACTAGCGGGGGATTTGCGGTCACCGGGGAGCTGTTTTTT	CASSLRTSGGFAVTGELFF
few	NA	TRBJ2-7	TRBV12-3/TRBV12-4	TGTGCCAGCAGTCCTTACGGGGGGCTGGAGGGCGAGCAGTACTTC	CASSPYGGLEGEQYF
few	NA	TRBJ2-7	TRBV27	TGTGCCAGCAGTTTTCGGGGACTTCTATACGAGCAGTACTTC	CASSFRGLLYEQYF
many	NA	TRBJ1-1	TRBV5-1	TGCGCCAGCAGCTCCGCCGGGTCTGAAGCTTTCTTT	CASSSAGSEAFF
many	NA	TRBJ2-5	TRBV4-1	TGCGCCAGCAGCCAAGTGGCAGGCCAAGAGACCCAGTACTTC	CASSQVAGQETQYF
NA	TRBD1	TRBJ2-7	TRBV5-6	TGTGCCAGCAGCTTGCGGGACAGGGAGTACGAGCAGTACTTC	CASSLRDREYEQYF
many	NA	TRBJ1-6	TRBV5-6	TGTGCCAGCACGCGTGGAGGGGTAGGTTCACCCCTCCACTTT	CASTRGGVGSPLHF
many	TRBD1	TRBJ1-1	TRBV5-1	TGCGCCAGCAGCACTGACAGGGTCACTGAAGCTTTCTTT	CASSTDRVTEAFF
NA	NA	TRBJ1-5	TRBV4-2	TGTGCCAGCAGCCAAGAGCGGAGCACAGATACGCAGCATTTT	CASSQERSTDTQHF
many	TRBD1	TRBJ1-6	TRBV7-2	TGTGCCAGCAGCCAGGGGTCGACAGGGGATTCACCCCTCCACTTT	CASSQGSTGDSPLHF
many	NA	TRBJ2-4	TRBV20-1	TGCAGTGCTATCGCTCCTCTAGCCAAAAACATTCAGTACTTC	CSAIAPLAKNIQYF
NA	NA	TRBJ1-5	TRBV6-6	TGTGCCAGCATTAAGGGGGATAGCAATCAGCCCCAGCATTTT	CASIKGDSNQPQHF
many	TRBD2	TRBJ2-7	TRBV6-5	TGTGCCAGCAGTTACTCGAGGGCGGGAGGTGGCTACGAGCAGTACTTC	CASSYSRAGGGYEQYF
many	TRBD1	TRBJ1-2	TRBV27	TGTGCCAGCAGTCCCAGGGGGGGCTATGGCTACACCTTC	CASSPRGGYGYTF
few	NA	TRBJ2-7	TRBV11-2	TGTGCCAGCAGCGTGTACAGTGGCGGATGGCTCGAGCAGTACTTC	CASSVYSGGWLEQYF
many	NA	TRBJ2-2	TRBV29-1	TGCAGCGTTGAGGACGGACATTCGAACACCGGGGAGCTGTTTTTT	CSVEDGHSNTGELFF
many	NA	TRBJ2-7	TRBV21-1	TGTGCCAGCCAGGACGCAAGCTCCTACGAGCAGTACTTC	CASQDASSYEQYF
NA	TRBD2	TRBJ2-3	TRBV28	TGTGCCAGCAGTTTCAGACTAGCGGGTTTGTCTAGGTATTTT	CASSFRLAGLSRYF
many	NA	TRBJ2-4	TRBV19	TGTGCCAGTAGTCCCCTTTCGACCCCAAACATTCAGTACTTC	CASSPLSTPNIQYF
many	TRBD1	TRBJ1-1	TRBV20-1	TGCAGTGCTGGAGACAGGGAAAGCACTGAAGCTTTCTTT	CSAGDRESTEAFF
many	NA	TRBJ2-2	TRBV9	TGTGCCAGCAGCGTAGCGGCTAGCGAGAACACCGGGGAGCTGTTTTTT	CASSVAASENTGELFF
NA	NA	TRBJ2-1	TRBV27	TGTGCCAGCAGTTTATCCCCCTCCCCTTCGGAGGAGCAGTTCTTC	CASSLSPSPSEEQFF
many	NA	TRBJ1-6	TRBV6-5	TGTGCCAGCAGTTACTCTCTGGCATATAATTCACCCCTCCACTTT	CASSYSLAYNSPLHF
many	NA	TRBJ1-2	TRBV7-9	TGTGCCAGCAGCCCCCCGCAGGGGTATGGCTACACCTTC	CASSPPQGYGYTF
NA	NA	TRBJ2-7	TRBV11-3	TGTGCCAGCAGCGCCGGGGGAAACTACGAGCAGTACTTC	CASSAGGNYEQYF
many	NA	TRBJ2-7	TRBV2	TGTGCCAGCGACGGGGGTACCTACGAGCAGTACTTC	CASDGGTYEQYF